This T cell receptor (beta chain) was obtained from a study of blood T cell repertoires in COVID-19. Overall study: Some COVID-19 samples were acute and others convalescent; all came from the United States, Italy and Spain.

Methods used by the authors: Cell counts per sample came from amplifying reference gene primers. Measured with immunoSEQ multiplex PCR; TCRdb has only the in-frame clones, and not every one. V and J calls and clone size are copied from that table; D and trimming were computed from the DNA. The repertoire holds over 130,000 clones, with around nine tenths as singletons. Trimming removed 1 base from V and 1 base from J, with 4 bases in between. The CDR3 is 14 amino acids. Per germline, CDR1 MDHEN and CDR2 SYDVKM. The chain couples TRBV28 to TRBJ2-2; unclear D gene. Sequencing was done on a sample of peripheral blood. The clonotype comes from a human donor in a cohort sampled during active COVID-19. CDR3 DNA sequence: TGTGCCAGCAGTTTATACGGGAACACCGGGGAGCTGTTTTTT. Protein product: CASSLYGNTGELFF.